One sample yielded the 30 T cell receptor beta chains listed below, sequenced in a study of blood T cell repertoires in COVID-19. Assay: immunoSEQ multiplex PCR; the TCRdb copy retains only in-frame clones and omits some. The sample lists more than 250,000 clones, 84% occurring once. Sequencing input: peripheral blood. All receptors come from a human donor in a cohort sampled during active COVID-19.

The chain links TRBV20-1 to TRBJ1-2, with 7 nucleotides matching TRBD1. The CDR3 spans 13 residues. J lost 2 bases, V lost 3 bases, and 3 bases had no gene match. The germline V gene encodes CDR1 DFQATT and CDR2 SNEGSKA (reference sequence). The CDR3 loop is CSASDRVNYGYTF. Written as DNA, the CDR3 is TGCAGTGCTAGTGACAGGGTAAACTATGGCTACACCTTC.

This chain connects TRBV6-2 or TRBV6-3 to TRBJ2-1, with D unresolved. Looked up from germline, CDR1 is MNHEY and CDR2 is SVGEGT. The CDR3 is 14 amino acids. V lost 2 bases and J 6 bases, leaving 11 bases between the germline ends. The CDR3 spells CASSYGPSGNEQFF. In DNA, the CDR3 is TGTGCCAGCAGTTACGGCCCCTCGGGCAATGAGCAGTTCTTC.

The V gene is TRBV19, the J gene TRBJ1-2, with no clear D. This CDR3 has 13 amino acids. V lost 5 bases and J lost 4, with 11 bases in between. Germline V gene lookup returns CDR1 LNHDA and CDR2 SQIVND (reference sequence). This chain's CDR3 is CASSFIGSYGYTF. In DNA form, the CDR3 reads TGTGCCAGTAGTTTTATTGGCAGCTATGGCTACACCTTC.

The chain is built from TRBV21-1 and TRBJ2-3; TRBD1, the D gene given by the table, was not confirmed from the DNA. TRBV21-1 is termed a pseudogene. The CDR3 runs 16 residues. This CDR3 is CASEQEYLVPTDTQYF. The CDR3 DNA sequence: TGTGCCAGCGAACAGGAGTATTTAGTCCCCACAGATACGCAGTATTTT.

V gene TRBV19 combines with J gene TRBJ2-3; no clear D. Looked up from germline, CDR1 is LNHDA and CDR2 is SQIVND (reference sequence). Trimming cost V 4 bases and J 0 bases, with 14 bases left between them. The CDR3 totals 16 residues. CDR3 DNA sequence: TGTGCCAGTAGTAAACCATCTCCCCTAAGCACAGATACGCAGTATTTT. This codes for CASSKPSPLSTDTQYF.

This rearrangement joins TRBV5-1 to TRBJ1-1; TRBD1 aligns across 9 bases. Trimming cost V 3 bases and J 5 bases; bases outside gene matches: 5. From germline, CDR1 is SGHRS and CDR2 YFSETQ. The CDR3 runs to 14 residues. The CDR3 DNA follows: TGCGCCAGCAGCTGGAACAGGGGGCGGACTGAAGCTTTCTTT. It codes for CASSWNRGRTEAFF.

The V call is TRBV6-1, the J call TRBJ2-7; a weak D match, TRBD2 (5 bases). The germline V and J ends were trimmed by 1 base and 2 bases, with 9 bases remaining between them. Looked up from germline, CDR1 is MNHNS and CDR2 is SASEGT. The CDR3 contains 14 residues. The CDR3 nucleotides are TGTGCCAGCAGTGAAGTAGGGAGCGCCTACGAGCAGTACTTC. Its translation is CASSEVGSAYEQYF.

J is TRBJ2-1 and V is TRBV7-2, with TRBD2 matching over 11 bases. The CDR3 is made up of 15 amino acids. The germline V gene encodes CDR1 SGHTA and CDR2 FQGNSA. V shed 1 base and J 6 bases; nucleotides not matched to a gene: 2. The CDR3 DNA reads as TGTGCCAGCAGCTTAGGACTAGCGGGGTTCAATGAGCAGTTCTTC. Its protein product is CASSLGLAGFNEQFF.

This sequence joins TRBV11-2 and TRBJ2-3, with TRBD2 matching over 9 bases. Germline values: CDR1 SGHAT, CDR2 FQNNGV. J was trimmed by 5 bases and V by 5 bases; bases with no gene match: 8. The CDR3 is 15 amino acids. The CDR3 region has the DNA TGTGCCAGCAGCCGGTTAGCGGGAGTCGGAGATACGCAGTATTTT. This sequence encodes CASSRLAGVGDTQYF. The full variable domain, with the rest looked up from reference TRBV11-2 and TRBJ2-3, is EAGVAQSPRYKIIEKRQSVAFWCNPISGHATLYWYQQILGQGPKLLIQFQNNGVVDDSQLPKDRFSAERLKGVDSTLKIQPAKLEDSAVYLCASSRLAGVGDTQYFGPGTRLTVL.

This clone has a single count. The chain recombines TRBV29-1 with TRBJ2-3, with TRBD1 matching 7 bases. Germline CDR1 SQVTM, CDR2 ANQGSEA. The ends lost 7 bases at V and 0 bases at J; junction bases unmatched: 7. The CDR3 has 14 amino acids. The CDR3 region is CSARQGVSTDTQYF. The CDR3, as DNA: TGCAGCGCTCGACAGGGAGTGAGCACAGATACGCAGTATTTT.

This sequence joins TRBV28 and TRBJ1-2; TRBD1 might be the D (6 bases). The CDR3 length is 16 residues. Trimming removed 4 bases from V and 0 bases from J, with 15 bases in between. Germline V lookup: CDR1 MDHEN, CDR2 SYDVKM. In DNA form, the CDR3 reads TGTGCCAGCAGTTCCAATTATGACAGGTCTAACTATGGCTACACCTTC. Its protein product is CASSSNYDRSNYGYTF.

The chain couples TRBV9 to TRBJ1-1; perhaps TRBD1 as D (6 bases). V dropped 0 bases and J dropped 10 bases, with 13 bases sitting between them. This CDR3 contains 13 residues. CDR1 SGDLS and CDR2 YYNGEE come from the germline V gene. CDR3 region: CASSVVPGGAAFF. The CDR3 DNA reads as TGTGCCAGCAGCGTAGTCCCGGGGGGGGCAGCTTTCTTT.

The V and J genes are TRBV6-5 and TRBJ2-7; tentative D call: TRBD2 (5 bases). Germline CDR1 is MNHEY and CDR2 is SVGAGI. There are 12 residues in the CDR3. Trimming pared 3 bases from V and 10 bases from J, leaving 13 bases between. The DNA for the CDR3 is TGTGCCAGCAGTTATACAAGCGGACGACAGTACTTC. It encodes CASSYTSGRQYF.

The CDR3 coding sequence is TGTGCCAGCAGCGTAGCTTCAGTCGCCCCAGCGATTGAGACCCAGTACTTC. It codes for CASSVASVAPAIETQYF. This sequence joins TRBV9 and TRBJ2-5; D not resolved. Trimming left V 0 bases short and J 5 bases short, with 20 bases between. Germline V gene lookup returns CDR1 SGDLS and CDR2 YYNGEE. CDR3 length: 17 residues.

The J gene is TRBJ2-7, the V gene TRBV3-1 (or the pseudogene TRBV3-2); D is possibly TRBD2 (6 bases). Germline loops: CDR1 LGHDT, CDR2 YNNKEL (reference sequence). The CDR3 totals 13 residues. V shed 6 bases and J shed 0 bases, with 9 bases lying between them. CDR3 protein: CASRSGPSYEQYF. The CDR3 DNA follows: TGTGCCAGCAGGAGCGGGCCCTCCTACGAGCAGTACTTC.

This clone was seen once. The chain employs TRBV28 and TRBJ1-2; a weak D match, TRBD1 (6 bases). Trimming removed 0 bases from V and 4 bases from J, with 6 bases in between. The CDR3 contains 13 residues. Germline V CDR1 and CDR2: MDHEN, SYDVKM. CDR3 nucleotides: TGTGCCAGCAGTTTATGGGACAGCTATGGCTACACCTTC. Translating it yields CASSLWDSYGYTF.

The chain carries TRBV18 and TRBJ2-7; maybe TRBD2 (5 bases). Trimming took 6 bases from V and 7 from J, leaving 13 bases between them. Germline V gene data show CDR1 as KGHSH and CDR2 as LQKENI. The CDR3 loop spans 12 amino acids. The CDR3 reads CASSLVREEQYF. CDR3 DNA sequence: TGTGCCAGCTCCTTGGTAAGGGAGGAGCAGTACTTC.

The chain is built from TRBV7-2 and TRBJ1-2; D not resolved. From germline, CDR1 is SGHTA and CDR2 FQGNSA. V was trimmed by 5 bases and J by 6 bases, leaving 7 bases between them. CDR3 length: 11 amino acids. CDR3 DNA: TGTGCCAGCAGCCCGCGGGATGGCTACACCTTC. This codes for CASSPRDGYTF. Combining the CDR3 with reference TRBV7-2 and TRBJ1-2 gives the whole variable domain GAGVSQSPSNKVTEKGKDVELRCDPISGHTALYWYRQSLGQGLEFLIYFQGNSAPDKSGLPSDRFSAERTGGSVSTLTIQRTQQEDSAVYLCASSPRDGYTFGSGTRLTVV.

Worth noting for this clone: The junction differs from germline at one of its ends, possibly a read error. This chain joins TRBV7-7 and TRBJ2-7; 8 bases agree with TRBD1. The CDR3 is 13 residues long. In germline, CDR1 is SSHAT, CDR2 FNYEAQ (reference sequence). DNA of the CDR3: TGTGCTAGCAGCTTACAGGGGGTTGGCGAGCAGTACTTC. Protein product: CASSLQGVGEQYF.

The rearrangement uses TRBV14 and TRBJ2-2; a weak D match, TRBD1 (6 bases). The ends were cut back, 1 base at V and 8 bases at J, with 14 bases in the middle. This CDR3 contains 15 residues. Germline V gene lookup returns CDR1 SGHDN and CDR2 FVKESK. CDR3 in DNA: TGTGCCAGCAGCCAAGTAACAGGGAATGTGGGGGAGCTGTTTTTT. This encodes CASSQVTGNVGELFF.

DNA of the CDR3: TGTGCCAGCAGTGAAAATCTAGCGGGAGGAAATGAGCAGTTCTTC. Translating gives CASSENLAGGNEQFF. The chain employs TRBV2 and TRBJ2-1, with TRBD2 matching over 11 bases. This CDR3 spans 15 amino acids. The V segment lost 2 bases and the J segment 7 bases; nucleotides outside the gene matches: 4. Germline values: CDR1 SNHLY, CDR2 FYNNEI.

This clone was picked up one time. This rearrangement joins TRBV29-1 to TRBJ2-2; TRBD1 might be the D (6 bases). This CDR3 has 12 amino acids. Germline V lookup: CDR1 SQVTM, CDR2 ANQGSEA. With 5 bases removed from V and 7 bases from J, the gap between germline ends came to 11 bases. The CDR3 bases are TGCAGCGTTTTAAGACAGGACGGGGAGCTGTTTTTT. This encodes CSVLRQDGELFF.

This chain connects TRBV7-9 to TRBJ1-2, with D unclear. CDR3 length: 13 residues. CDR1 is SEHNR, CDR2 FQNEAQ, per germline (reference sequence). Trimming took 1 base from V and 8 from J, leaving 11 bases between them. This CDR3 reads CASSLVRGLGYTF. For the CDR3, the DNA is TGTGCCAGCAGCTTAGTCCGAGGGTTGGGCTACACCTTC.

The CDR3, as DNA: TGTGCCAGCAGCCCTCCGGGACAGGGGAACTATGGCTACACCTTC. It yields the protein CASSPPGQGNYGYTF. The chain carries TRBV7-9 and TRBJ1-2; 10 bases align to TRBD1. The junction had 5 bases not matched to a gene; V was cut back by 5 bases and J by 2 bases. The CDR3 is 15 amino acids. The germline V gene encodes CDR1 SEHNR and CDR2 FQNEAQ (reference sequence).

The CDR3 is CASRSGSSYEQYF. DNA for the CDR3: TGTGCCAGCCGAAGCGGGAGCTCCTACGAGCAGTACTTC. The chain uses TRBV3-1 (or the pseudogene TRBV3-2) and TRBJ2-7; 8 nucleotides line up with TRBD2. Germline CDR1 reads LGHDT; CDR2 reads YNNKEL (reference sequence). The CDR3 loop spans 13 amino acids. Trimming took 8 bases from V and 0 from J; bases not matched to a gene: 3.

V is TRBV5-8 and J is TRBJ1-1; D is unresolved. Trimming removed 0 bases at V and 10 bases at J, with 13 bases between. The germline CDR1 and CDR2 sequences are SGHTS and YDEGEE. The CDR3 consists of 13 residues. The CDR3 here is CASSLAGGGGAFF. The CDR3, as DNA: TGTGCCAGCAGCTTGGCCGGCGGCGGAGGAGCTTTCTTT. The full variable domain, rest sourced from reference TRBV5-8 and TRBJ1-1, is EAGVTQSPTHLIKTRGQQATLRCSPISGHTSVYWYQQALGLGLQFLLWYDEGEERNRGNFPPRFSGRQFPNYSSELNVNALELEDSALYLCASSLAGGGGAFFGQGTRLTVV.

V is TRBV5-1 and J is TRBJ2-5; 7 positions match TRBD1. The CDR3 totals 15 residues. Germline V gene lookup returns CDR1 SGHRS and CDR2 YFSETQ. Trimming took 4 bases from V and 2 from J; bases not matched to a gene: 8. The CDR3 reads CASSPPGGSQETQYF. CDR3 nucleotide sequence: TGCGCCAGCAGCCCCCCAGGGGGTAGTCAAGAGACCCAGTACTTC. Variable domain in full (rest from reference TRBV5-1 and TRBJ2-5): KAGVTQTPRYLIKTRGQQVTLSCSPISGHRSVSWYQQTPGQGLQFLFEYFSETQRNKGNFPGRFSGRQFSNSRSEMNVSTLELGDSALYLCASSPPGGSQETQYFGPGTRLLVL.

The chain couples TRBV12-3 or TRBV12-4 to TRBJ2-4; D perhaps matches TRBD1 (6 bases). The CDR3 is 13 residues long. The V and J ends lost 2 bases and 9 bases respectively, with 11 bases between them. The CDR3 sequence is CASSLLGQGIQYF. The CDR3, as DNA: TGTGCCAGCAGTTTACTGGGACAAGGCATTCAGTACTTC.

The chain links TRBV5-6 to TRBJ2-2; 7 bases agree with TRBD1. The CDR3 sequence is 15 residues long. The junction had 6 bases not matched to a gene; V was cut back by 5 bases and J by 2 bases. From germline, CDR1 is SGHDT and CDR2 YYEEEE. Here the CDR3 DNA reads TGTGCCAGCAGGACGGGACAGACTAACACCGGGGAGCTGTTTTTT. It yields the protein CASRTGQTNTGELFF.

V gene TRBV2 combines with J gene TRBJ1-3, with D maybe TRBD1 (5 bases). V dropped 4 bases and J dropped 2 bases, with 15 bases sitting between them. CDR3 size: 16 residues. Germline CDR1 SNHLY, CDR2 FYNNEI. The DNA of the CDR3 is TGTGCCAGCAGTGGAAGAAGGGGTACACCTGGAAACACCATATATTTT. It codes for CASSGRRGTPGNTIYF. Supplemented by reference TRBV2 and TRBJ1-3, the full variable domain reads EPEVTQTPSHQVTQMGQEVILRCVPISNHLYFYWYRQILGQKVEFLVSFYNNEISEKSEIFDDQFSVERPDGSNFTLKIRSTKLEDSAMYFCASSGRRGTPGNTIYFGEGSWLTVV.